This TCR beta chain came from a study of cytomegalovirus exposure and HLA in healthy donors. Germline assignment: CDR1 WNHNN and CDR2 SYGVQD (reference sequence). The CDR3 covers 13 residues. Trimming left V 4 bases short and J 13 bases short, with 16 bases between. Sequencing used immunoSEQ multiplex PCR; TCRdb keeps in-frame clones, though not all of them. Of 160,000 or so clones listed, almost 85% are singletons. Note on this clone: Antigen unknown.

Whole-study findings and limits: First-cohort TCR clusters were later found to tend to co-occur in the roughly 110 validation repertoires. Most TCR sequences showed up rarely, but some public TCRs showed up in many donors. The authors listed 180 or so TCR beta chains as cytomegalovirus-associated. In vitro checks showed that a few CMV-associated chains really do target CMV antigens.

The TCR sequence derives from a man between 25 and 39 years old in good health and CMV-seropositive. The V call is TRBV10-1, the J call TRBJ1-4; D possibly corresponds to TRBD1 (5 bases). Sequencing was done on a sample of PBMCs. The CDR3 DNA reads TGCGCCAGCAGTGCGGCCCATCAGGGTACACTGTTTTTT. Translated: CASSAAHQGTLFF.